The 29 T cell receptor beta chains below all came from one sample that was sequenced in a study of shared clonotypes between healthy human individuals. The assay was immunoSEQ multiplex PCR, and TCRdb's table has in-frame clones only and misses some. The sample comprises 2 million to 2.5 million clones, approximately 94% of which are singletons, and about 0.13% rests with the top ten. The sequencing sample was made of naive CD4+ T cells sorted from blood. The subset was: CD45RA+ positively selected. The receptors were gathered from a man younger than 35 in good health.

The chain joins TRBV28 to TRBJ2-2; 9 nucleotides agree with TRBD1. CDR1 and CDR2 (germline): MDHEN, SYDVKM. V was pared by 8 bases and J by 8 bases, with 15 bases of the junction left unmatched. This CDR3 is built from 16 residues. CDR3 nucleotides: TGTGCCAGCTGCGCTCCGGGACAGGGAGGGTATGGGGAGCTGTTTTTT. Its protein is CASCAPGQGGYGELFF.

The chain combines TRBV14 with TRBJ2-7; D is possibly TRBD1 or TRBD2 (6 bases each). Trimming took 4 bases from V and 5 from J, leaving 15 bases between them. Germline values: CDR1 SGHDN, CDR2 FVKESK. The CDR3 runs 14 residues. DNA of the CDR3: TGTGCCAGCAGCCCGGACGGGGGCGACCACGAGCAGTACTTC. Encoded protein: CASSPDGGDHEQYF.

In the case of this clone: A read error may account for a junction end that differs from germline. The rearrangement links TRBV7-7 to TRBJ2-5; TRBD2 matches 16 bases. From germline, CDR1 is SSHAT and CDR2 FNYEAQ (reference sequence). The CDR3 loop spans 16 amino acids. The CDR3 DNA reads TGTGCTAGCAGCTTAGGGACTAGCGGGAGGGCAGAGACCCAGTACTTC. Amino acid sequence: CASSLGTSGRAETQYF. The complete variable domain, with remaining parts taken from reference TRBV7-7 and TRBJ2-5, reads GAGVSQSPRYKVTKRGQDVTLRCDPISSHATLYWYQQALGQGPEFLTYFNYEAQPDKSGLPSDRFSAERPEGSISTLTIQRTEQRDSAMYRCASSLGTSGRAETQYFGPGTRLLVL.

The chain couples TRBV6-5 to TRBJ1-1, with no clear D. V lost 2 bases, J lost 1 base, and 5 bases lay in between. This CDR3 has 13 residues. Looked up from germline, CDR1 is MNHEY and CDR2 is SVGAGI. CDR3 protein: CASSYQSNTEAFF. The CDR3 coding sequence is TGTGCCAGCAGTTACCAATCGAACACTGAAGCTTTCTTT.

The chain combines TRBV5-5 with TRBJ1-5; 7 bases align to TRBD1. Germline-derived CDR1 and CDR2 are SGHKS and YYEKEE (reference sequence). The CDR3 has 17 residues. V lost 1 base, J lost 2 bases, and 9 bases stayed unmatched. DNA for the CDR3: TGTGCCAGCAGCTTGTTTCTCGGGGACAGCGGCAATCAGCCCCAGCATTTT. The encoded protein is CASSLFLGDSGNQPQHF.

This clone is a singleton in its sample. CDR3 nucleotides: TGCGCCAGCAGCTCACCTCTCAGGGAAAAACTGTTTTTT. It specifies CASSSPLREKLFF. V usage is TRBV4-1 and J usage is TRBJ1-4; no clear D gene. This CDR3 comprises 13 residues. V shed 5 bases and J shed 8 bases, with 12 bases lying between them. Germline V lookup: CDR1 MGHRA, CDR2 YSYEKL.

The chain links TRBV28 to TRBJ2-4; 10 bases match TRBD1. CDR1 and CDR2 (germline): MDHEN, SYDVKM. V was pared by 4 bases and J by 7 bases, with 22 bases of the junction left unmatched. The CDR3 is 20 amino acids. CDR3 loop: CASSSRQGALNGVRMNIQYF. The CDR3 DNA is TGTGCCAGCAGTTCACGACAGGGGGCTTTGAATGGGGTTCGGATGAACATTCAGTACTTC.

The chain has TRBV11-2 and TRBJ2-2; TRBD2 might be the D (5 bases). The CDR3 covers 16 residues. The germline CDR1 and CDR2 sequences are SGHAT and FQNNGV. Trimming took off 5 bases at V and 0 bases at J, with 13 bases between the two ends. CDR3 in amino acids: CASSRVSGTNTGELFF. The CDR3, as DNA: TGTGCCAGCAGCCGGGTGTCGGGAACGAACACCGGGGAGCTGTTTTTT.

The chain has TRBV7-6 and TRBJ2-3; no clear D. Looked up from germline, CDR1 is SGHVS and CDR2 is FNYEAQ. The CDR3 is made up of 14 amino acids. The V end lost 1 base, the J end lost 8 bases, and 13 bases lay between the germline ends. The CDR3 spells CASSLEPKSGTQYF. CDR3 nucleotide sequence: TGTGCCAGCAGCTTAGAGCCTAAGTCGGGTACGCAGTATTTT. The complete variable domain, with remaining parts taken from reference TRBV7-6 and TRBJ2-3, reads GAGVSQSPRYKVTKRGQDVALRCDPISGHVSLYWYRQALGQGPEFLTYFNYEAQQDKSGLPNDRFSAERPEGSISTLTIQRTEQRDSAMYRCASSLEPKSGTQYFGPGTRLTVL.

The chain couples TRBV29-1 to TRBJ2-5; 8 bases line up with TRBD2. Germline values: CDR1 SQVTM, CDR2 ANQGSEA. There are 14 residues in the CDR3. The J segment lost 5 bases and the V segment lost 5 bases, leaving 10 bases of the junction unmatched. The DNA of the CDR3 is TGCAGCGTTCCCGCGCAGACGGGAGGGGAGACCCAGTACTTC. Translated: CSVPAQTGGETQYF.

This chain links TRBV5-6 with TRBJ1-5, with a possible D match to TRBD1 (6 bases). This CDR3 spans 16 amino acids. With 2 bases removed from V and 4 bases from J, the gap between germline ends came to 16 bases. Germline CDR1 reads SGHDT; CDR2 reads YYEEEE. The CDR3 nucleotides are TGTGCCAGCAGCTTCTACAGGGCCCGACTTAATCAGCCCCAGCATTTT. Translating it yields CASSFYRARLNQPQHF.

The chain has TRBV2 and TRBJ2-7; 11 bases match TRBD1. The CDR3 is 14 residues long. With 4 bases clipped from V and 4 bases from J, the junction kept 3 bases outside the gene matches. Germline V gives CDR1 SNHLY, CDR2 FYNNEI. CDR3 region: CASSAGQGAYEQYF. In DNA form, the CDR3 reads TGTGCCAGCAGTGCCGGACAGGGGGCTTACGAGCAGTACTTC.

V gene TRBV10-3 combines with J gene TRBJ1-5; D is unresolved. Between the trimmed V and J ends, which lost 10 bases and 6 bases, there was a span of 16 bases. Germline CDR1 and CDR2: ENHRY and SYGVKD. The CDR3 length is 13 residues. The CDR3 region has the DNA TGTGCCACTGCGTGGGCCGAGGTTCAGCCCCAGCATTTT. As protein: CATAWAEVQPQHF.

The chain recombines TRBV20-1 with TRBJ2-3, with D hard to call. This CDR3 has 11 amino acids. V was cut by 3 bases and J by 5 bases, with 6 bases left in between. The germline gives CDR1 DFQATT, CDR2 SNEGSKA (reference sequence). The chain's CDR3 is CSARPVDTQYF. In DNA, the CDR3 is TGCAGTGCTAGGCCGGTAGATACGCAGTATTTT.

The chain carries TRBV4-3 and TRBJ2-4, with a weak D call TRBD2 (6 bases). CDR1 and CDR2 (germline): LGHNA, YSLEER. The CDR3 covers 13 residues. Trimming left V 4 bases short and J 5 bases short, with 9 bases between. CDR3 region: CASSPTGENIQYF. CDR3 nucleotide sequence: TGCGCCAGCAGCCCGACGGGGGAAAACATTCAGTACTTC.

In the case of this clone: Other DNA sequences in the sample encode the same CDR3. The chain combines TRBV5-6 with TRBJ2-7; 7 bases agree with TRBD1. Germline V gene data show CDR1 as SGHDT and CDR2 as YYEEEE. V was clipped by 5 bases and J by 6 bases; unmatched bases: 2. The CDR3 contains 11 residues. The DNA of the CDR3 is TGTGCCAGCAGTTCAGGGGGCGAGCAGTACTTC. This sequence encodes CASSSGGEQYF.

This chain connects TRBV5-1 to TRBJ2-6; 9 positions match TRBD1. Trimming at V came to 2 bases and at J to 2 bases, leaving 23 bases not matched to a gene. The germline gives CDR1 SGHRS, CDR2 YFSETQ. This CDR3 has 23 amino acids. The DNA for the CDR3 is TGCGCCAGCAGCTTTCAGGGTTTCGCGCTACAGGGGGCATCCCGTGCTGGGGCCAACGTCCTGACTTTC. Amino acids: CASSFQGFALQGASRAGANVLTF.

The rearrangement links TRBV28 to TRBJ1-3, with D hard to call. Between the trimmed V and J ends, which lost 6 bases and 2 bases, there was a span of 20 bases. This CDR3 has 17 residues. Germline assignment: CDR1 MDHEN and CDR2 SYDVKM. The CDR3 DNA is TGTGCCAGCAGAGCGCGCAGAGTTTTAGCGGCTGGAAACACCATATATTTT. Its protein is CASRARRVLAAGNTIYF.

The chain couples TRBV27 to TRBJ2-1; D perhaps matches TRBD2 (6 bases). Trimming left V 1 base short and J 6 bases short, with 10 bases between. Germline V gene lookup returns CDR1 MNHEY and CDR2 SMNVEV (reference sequence). The CDR3 sequence is 14 residues long. The CDR3 is CASSLLRESNEQFF. CDR3 DNA: TGTGCCAGCAGTTTATTACGGGAGAGCAATGAGCAGTTCTTC.

The chain is built from TRBV5-6 and TRBJ2-1, with 8 nucleotides matching TRBD2. This CDR3 contains 17 residues. Germline values: CDR1 SGHDT, CDR2 YYEEEE. The trim removed 1 base at V and 0 bases at J, leaving 6 bases unmatched. This CDR3 is CASSLPLAGNSYNEQFF. The CDR3 DNA is TGTGCCAGCAGCTTGCCCCTAGCGGGCAACTCCTACAATGAGCAGTTCTTC. Together with reference TRBV5-6 and TRBJ2-1, the CDR3 gives the full variable domain: DAGVTQSPTHLIKTRGQQVTLRCSPKSGHDTVSWYQQALGQGPQFIFQYYEEEERQRGNFPDRFSGHQFPNYSSELNVNALLLGDSALYLCASSLPLAGNSYNEQFFGPGTRLTVL.

The rearrangement uses TRBV5-1 and TRBJ2-3, with a possible D match to TRBD2 (6 bases). Germline V gene lookup returns CDR1 SGHRS and CDR2 YFSETQ. CDR3 size: 15 residues. V was trimmed by 0 bases and J by 4 bases, leaving 12 bases between them. CDR3 nucleotide sequence: TGCGCCAGCAGCTTGGTGGGGACTTTTCCAGATACGCAGTATTTT. This codes for CASSLVGTFPDTQYF.

For the CDR3, the DNA is TGTGCCAGCAGGAAACAACAGGGGGGCTCTGAAGCTTTCTTT. As protein: CASRKQQGGSEAFF. The rearrangement links TRBV11-2 to TRBJ1-1; 8 bases map to TRBD1. V shed 6 bases and J 6 bases; nucleotides not matched to a gene: 9. The length of the CDR3 is 14 residues. CDR1 and CDR2 from the germline V gene are SGHAT and FQNNGV.

The chain combines TRBV27 with TRBJ2-1; a weak D match, TRBD2 (6 bases). The CDR3 has 15 amino acids. V was clipped by 6 bases and J by 3 bases, with 15 bases between them. Germline V gives CDR1 MNHEY, CDR2 SMNVEV (reference sequence). CDR3 sequence reads: CASSSDWTNYNEQFF. The DNA of the CDR3 is TGTGCCAGCAGCTCCGATTGGACTAACTACAATGAGCAGTTCTTC.

This clone was found once. Written as DNA, the CDR3 is TGTGCCAGCAGCTTAGGCTCACAGGGGGGCACCGGGGAGCTGTTTTTT. Translating it yields CASSLGSQGGTGELFF. This chain links TRBV11-3 with TRBJ2-2, with 8 bases identical to TRBD1. With 1 base clipped from V and 4 bases from J, the junction kept 5 bases outside the gene matches. Germline CDR1 and CDR2: SGHNT and YENEEA. The CDR3 is made up of 16 amino acids.

The V gene is TRBV5-1, the J gene TRBJ1-4; 11 bases are shared with TRBD1. CDR1 and CDR2 from the germline V gene are SGHRS and YFSETQ. The V segment lost 4 bases and the J segment 7 bases; nucleotides outside the gene matches: 6. The CDR3 length is 15 residues. CDR3 sequence: CASSVGQGAIEKLFF. In DNA form, the CDR3 reads TGCGCCAGCAGCGTAGGACAGGGGGCCATTGAAAAACTGTTTTTT. Full variable domain (outside the CDR3, taken from reference TRBV5-1 and TRBJ1-4): KAGVTQTPRYLIKTRGQQVTLSCSPISGHRSVSWYQQTPGQGLQFLFEYFSETQRNKGNFPGRFSGRQFSNSRSEMNVSTLELGDSALYLCASSVGQGAIEKLFFGSGTQLSVL.

This chain joins TRBV27 and TRBJ1-1, with unresolved D. The CDR3 is 16 residues long. The V gene lost 5 bases and the J gene lost 1 base, with 17 bases spanning the gap. Germline V gene lookup returns CDR1 MNHEY and CDR2 SMNVEV (reference sequence). The CDR3 coding sequence is TGTGCCAGCAGTACTACAGCCCCCCGTGGGAACACTGAAGCTTTCTTT. Its translation: CASSTTAPRGNTEAFF.

The J gene is TRBJ2-5, the V gene TRBV6-5, with D perhaps TRBD1 or TRBD2 (5 bases each). The CDR3 covers 13 residues. V lost 8 bases and J 5 bases, leaving 15 bases between the germline ends. Germline CDR1 reads MNHEY; CDR2 reads SVGAGI. The CDR3 protein is CASSRGRDETQYF. CDR3 nucleotides: TGTGCCAGCTCGAGGGGCAGGGATGAGACCCAGTACTTC.

The genes are TRBV15 and TRBJ2-5; D is undetermined. V was clipped by 5 bases and J by 4 bases, with 20 bases between them. Germline lookup yields CDR1 LNHNV and CDR2 YYDKDF (reference sequence). The CDR3 is made up of 16 amino acids. Here the CDR3 DNA reads TGTGCCACCAGCTATCAGATGGTGGCTCTAGTAGAGACCCAGTACTTC. Translating gives CATSYQMVALVETQYF.

The gene calls are TRBV5-1 and TRBJ1-1; 9 bases fit TRBD1. The V and J ends lost 4 bases and 5 bases, in that order; junction bases with no gene match: 6. The CDR3 is 14 amino acids. Germline CDR1 SGHRS, CDR2 YFSETQ. Written as DNA, the CDR3 is TGCGCCAGCAGCGGATGGACAGGGGAGACTGAAGCTTTCTTT. It codes for CASSGWTGETEAFF.